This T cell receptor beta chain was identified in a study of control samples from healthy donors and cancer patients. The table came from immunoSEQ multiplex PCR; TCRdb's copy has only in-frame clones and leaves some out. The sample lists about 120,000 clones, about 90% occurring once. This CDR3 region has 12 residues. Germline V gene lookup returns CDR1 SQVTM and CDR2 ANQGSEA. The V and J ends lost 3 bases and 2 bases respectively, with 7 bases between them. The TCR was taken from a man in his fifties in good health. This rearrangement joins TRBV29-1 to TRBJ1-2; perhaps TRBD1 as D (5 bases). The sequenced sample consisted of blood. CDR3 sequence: CSVDRDNYGYTF. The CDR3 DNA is TGCAGCGTTGACAGGGACAACTATGGCTACACCTTC.